This T cell receptor (beta chain) appears in the sequencing data of a study of blood T cell repertoires in COVID-19. From germline, CDR1 is MNHEY and CDR2 SVGAGI. V lost 4 bases and J 9 bases, leaving 16 bases between the germline ends. CDR3 length: 14 amino acids. Data came from immunoSEQ multiplex PCR; TCRdb stores just in-frame clones and leaves some out. The sample lists about 160,000 clones; around 93% were seen once. The chain is built from TRBV6-5 and TRBJ2-1; a possible D gene is TRBD1 (6 bases). This clonotype originated in a man between 25 and 39 years old with COVID-19, enrolled during active disease. The sample comprised peripheral blood. The CDR3 loop reads CASSFSTGSSEQFF. The CDR3, as DNA: TGTGCCAGCAGTTTCTCGACAGGCTCTAGTGAGCAGTTCTTC.